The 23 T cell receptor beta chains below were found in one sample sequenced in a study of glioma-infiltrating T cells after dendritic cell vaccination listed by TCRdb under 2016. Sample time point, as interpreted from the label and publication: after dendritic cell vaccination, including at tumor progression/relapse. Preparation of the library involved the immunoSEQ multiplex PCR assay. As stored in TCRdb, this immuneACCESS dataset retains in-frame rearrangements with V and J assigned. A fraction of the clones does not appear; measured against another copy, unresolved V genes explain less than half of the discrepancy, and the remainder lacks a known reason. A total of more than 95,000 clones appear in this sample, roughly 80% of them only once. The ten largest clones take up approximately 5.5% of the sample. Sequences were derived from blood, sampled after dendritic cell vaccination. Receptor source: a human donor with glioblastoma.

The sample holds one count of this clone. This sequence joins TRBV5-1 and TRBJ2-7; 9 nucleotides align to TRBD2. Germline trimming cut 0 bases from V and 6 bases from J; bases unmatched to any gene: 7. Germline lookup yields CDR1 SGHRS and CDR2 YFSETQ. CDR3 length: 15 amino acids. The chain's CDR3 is CASSLEQGLASEQYF. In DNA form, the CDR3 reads TGCGCCAGCAGCTTGGAACAGGGACTAGCATCCGAGCAGTACTTC.

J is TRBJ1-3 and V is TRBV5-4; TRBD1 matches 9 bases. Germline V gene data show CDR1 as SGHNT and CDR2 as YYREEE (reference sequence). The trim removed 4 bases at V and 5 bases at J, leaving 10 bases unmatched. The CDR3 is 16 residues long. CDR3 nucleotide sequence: TGTGCCAGCAGCCTCCCGGGACAGGGCGCTCGAAACACCATATATTTT. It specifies CASSLPGQGARNTIYF. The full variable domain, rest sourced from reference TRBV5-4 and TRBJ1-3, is ETGVTQSPTHLIKTRGQQVTLRCSSQSGHNTVSWYQQALGQGPQFIFQYYREEENGRGNFPPRFSGLQFPNYSSELNVNALELDDSALYLCASSLPGQGARNTIYFGEGSWLTVV.

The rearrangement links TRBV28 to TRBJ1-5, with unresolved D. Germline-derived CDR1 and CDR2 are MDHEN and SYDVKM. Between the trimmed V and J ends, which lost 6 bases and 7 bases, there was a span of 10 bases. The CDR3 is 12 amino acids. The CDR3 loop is CASRREFQPQHF. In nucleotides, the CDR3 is TGTGCCAGCAGGAGGGAGTTCCAGCCCCAGCATTTT.

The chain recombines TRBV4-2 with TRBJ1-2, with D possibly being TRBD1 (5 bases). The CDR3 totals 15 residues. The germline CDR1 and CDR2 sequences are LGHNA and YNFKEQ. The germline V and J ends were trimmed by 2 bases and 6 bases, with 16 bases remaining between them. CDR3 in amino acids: CASSQTRDSQDGYTF. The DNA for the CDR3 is TGTGCCAGCAGCCAAACCCGGGACTCTCAGGATGGCTACACCTTC.

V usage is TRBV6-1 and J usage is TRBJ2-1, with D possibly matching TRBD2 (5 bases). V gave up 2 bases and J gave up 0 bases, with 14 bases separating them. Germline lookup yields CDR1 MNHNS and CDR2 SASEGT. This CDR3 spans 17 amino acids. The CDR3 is CASSESGWLGSYNEQFF. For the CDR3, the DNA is TGTGCCAGCAGTGAATCGGGGTGGCTCGGCTCCTACAATGAGCAGTTCTTC.

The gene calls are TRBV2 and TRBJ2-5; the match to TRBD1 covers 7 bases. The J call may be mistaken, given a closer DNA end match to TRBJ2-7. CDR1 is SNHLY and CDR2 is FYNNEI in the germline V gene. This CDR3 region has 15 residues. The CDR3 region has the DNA TGTGCCAGCAGTGAAGGACAGGGCAGCTCCTACGAGCAGTACTTC. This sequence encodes CASSEGQGSSYEQYF.

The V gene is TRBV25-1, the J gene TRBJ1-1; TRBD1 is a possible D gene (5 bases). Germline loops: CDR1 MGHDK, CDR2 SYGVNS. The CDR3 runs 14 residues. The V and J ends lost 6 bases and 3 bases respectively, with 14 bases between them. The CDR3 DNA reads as TGTGCCAGCAGAATGAGGGAGGGGTACACTGAAGCTTTCTTT. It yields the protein CASRMREGYTEAFF.

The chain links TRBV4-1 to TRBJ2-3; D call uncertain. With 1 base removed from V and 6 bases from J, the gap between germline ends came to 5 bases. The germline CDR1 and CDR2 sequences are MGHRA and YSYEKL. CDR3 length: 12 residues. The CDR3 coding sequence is TGCGCCAGCAGCCAAGTCGTGGATACGCAGTATTTT. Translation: CASSQVVDTQYF.

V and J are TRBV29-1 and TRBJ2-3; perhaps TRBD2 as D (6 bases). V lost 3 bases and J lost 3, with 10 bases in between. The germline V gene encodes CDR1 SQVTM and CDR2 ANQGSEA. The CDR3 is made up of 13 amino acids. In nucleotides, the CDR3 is TGCAGCGTTGACCCTGCGGGGACAGATACGCAGTATTTT. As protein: CSVDPAGTDTQYF.

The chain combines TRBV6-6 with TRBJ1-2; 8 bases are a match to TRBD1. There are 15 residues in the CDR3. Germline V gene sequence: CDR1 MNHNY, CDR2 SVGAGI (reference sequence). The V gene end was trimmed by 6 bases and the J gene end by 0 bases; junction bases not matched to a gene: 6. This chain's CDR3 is CASSWTGNSNYGYTF. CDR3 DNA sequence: TGTGCCAGCAGCTGGACAGGGAACTCTAACTATGGCTACACCTTC.

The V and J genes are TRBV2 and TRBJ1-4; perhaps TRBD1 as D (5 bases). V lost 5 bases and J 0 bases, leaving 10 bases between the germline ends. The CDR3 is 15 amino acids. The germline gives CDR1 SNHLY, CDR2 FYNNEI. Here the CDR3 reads CASSQTAATNEKLFF. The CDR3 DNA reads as TGTGCCAGCAGTCAGACAGCTGCAACTAATGAAAAACTGTTTTTT.

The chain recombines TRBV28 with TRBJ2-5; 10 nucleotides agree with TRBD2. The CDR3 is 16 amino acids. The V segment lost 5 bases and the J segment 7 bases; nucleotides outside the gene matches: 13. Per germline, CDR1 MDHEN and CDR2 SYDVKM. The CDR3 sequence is CASSPPAGGPGGTQYF. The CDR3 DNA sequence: TGTGCCAGCAGTCCACCAGCGGGAGGGCCGGGGGGGACCCAGTACTTC.

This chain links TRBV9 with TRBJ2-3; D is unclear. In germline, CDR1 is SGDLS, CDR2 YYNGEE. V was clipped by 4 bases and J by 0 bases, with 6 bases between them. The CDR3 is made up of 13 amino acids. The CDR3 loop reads CASSSLSTDTQYF. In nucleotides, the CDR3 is TGTGCCAGCAGCTCCCTTAGCACAGATACGCAGTATTTT.

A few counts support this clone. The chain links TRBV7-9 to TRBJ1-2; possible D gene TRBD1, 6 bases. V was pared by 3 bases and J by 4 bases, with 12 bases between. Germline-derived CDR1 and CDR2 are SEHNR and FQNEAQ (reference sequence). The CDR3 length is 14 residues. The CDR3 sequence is CASSFTGLAYGYTF. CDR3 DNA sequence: TGTGCCAGCAGCTTTACAGGGTTAGCCTATGGCTACACCTTC.

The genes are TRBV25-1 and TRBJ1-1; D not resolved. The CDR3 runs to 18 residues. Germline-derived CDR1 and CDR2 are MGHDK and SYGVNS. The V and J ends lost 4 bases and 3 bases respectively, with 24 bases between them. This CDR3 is CASSARGGGRPHHTEAFF. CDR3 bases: TGTGCCAGCAGTGCCCGGGGAGGAGGCCGTCCACATCACACTGAAGCTTTCTTT.

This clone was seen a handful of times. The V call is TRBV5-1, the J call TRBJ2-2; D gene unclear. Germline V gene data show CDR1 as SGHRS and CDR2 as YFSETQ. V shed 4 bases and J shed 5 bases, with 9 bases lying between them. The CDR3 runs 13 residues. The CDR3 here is CASSPSITGELFF. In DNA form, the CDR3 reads TGCGCCAGCAGCCCCTCTATAACCGGGGAGCTGTTTTTT.

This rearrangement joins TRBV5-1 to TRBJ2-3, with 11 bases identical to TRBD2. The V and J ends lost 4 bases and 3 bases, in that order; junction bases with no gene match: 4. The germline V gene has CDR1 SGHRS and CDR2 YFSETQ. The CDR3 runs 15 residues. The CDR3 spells CASSRTSGGTDTQYF. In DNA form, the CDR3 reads TGCGCCAGCAGCAGAACTAGCGGGGGTACAGATACGCAGTATTTT.

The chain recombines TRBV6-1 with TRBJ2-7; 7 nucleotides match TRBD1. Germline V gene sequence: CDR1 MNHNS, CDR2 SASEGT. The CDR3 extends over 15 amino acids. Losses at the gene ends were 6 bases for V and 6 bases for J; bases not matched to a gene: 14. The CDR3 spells CASSPRRQGDGEQYF. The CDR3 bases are TGTGCCAGCAGCCCGAGGAGGCAGGGGGATGGCGAGCAGTACTTC.

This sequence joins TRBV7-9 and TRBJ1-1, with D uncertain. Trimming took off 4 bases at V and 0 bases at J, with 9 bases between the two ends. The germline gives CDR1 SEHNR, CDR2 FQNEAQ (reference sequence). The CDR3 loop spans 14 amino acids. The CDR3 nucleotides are TGTGCCAGCAGCTCCCAGAAAGTGAACACTGAAGCTTTCTTT. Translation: CASSSQKVNTEAFF.

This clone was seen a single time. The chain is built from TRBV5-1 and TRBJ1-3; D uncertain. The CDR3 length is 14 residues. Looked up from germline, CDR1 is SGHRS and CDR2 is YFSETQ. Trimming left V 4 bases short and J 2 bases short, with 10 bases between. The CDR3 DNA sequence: TGCGCCAGCAGCGTGGGTGAGGCTGGAAACACCATATATTTT. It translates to CASSVGEAGNTIYF.

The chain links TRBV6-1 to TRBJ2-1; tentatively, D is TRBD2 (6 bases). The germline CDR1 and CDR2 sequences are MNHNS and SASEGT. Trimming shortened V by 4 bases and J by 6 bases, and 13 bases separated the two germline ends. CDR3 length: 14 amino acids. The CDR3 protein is CASSGLDLVNEQFF. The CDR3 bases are TGTGCCAGCAGTGGACTAGACCTAGTCAATGAGCAGTTCTTC.

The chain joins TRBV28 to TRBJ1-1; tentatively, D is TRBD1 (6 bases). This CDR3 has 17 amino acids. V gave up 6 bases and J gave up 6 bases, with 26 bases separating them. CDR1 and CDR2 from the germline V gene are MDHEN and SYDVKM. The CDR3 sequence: CASSLLQGLGRKPEAFF. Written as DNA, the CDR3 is TGTGCCAGCAGCCTACTACAGGGATTGGGACGGAAGCCTGAAGCTTTCTTT.

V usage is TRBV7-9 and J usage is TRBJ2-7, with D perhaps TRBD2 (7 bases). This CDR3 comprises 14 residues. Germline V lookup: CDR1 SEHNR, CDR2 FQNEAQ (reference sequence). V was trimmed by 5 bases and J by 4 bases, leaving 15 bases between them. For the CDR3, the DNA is TGTGCCAGCAGCGGGGGCGGGGGTGTATACGAGCAGTACTTC. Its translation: CASSGGGGVYEQYF.